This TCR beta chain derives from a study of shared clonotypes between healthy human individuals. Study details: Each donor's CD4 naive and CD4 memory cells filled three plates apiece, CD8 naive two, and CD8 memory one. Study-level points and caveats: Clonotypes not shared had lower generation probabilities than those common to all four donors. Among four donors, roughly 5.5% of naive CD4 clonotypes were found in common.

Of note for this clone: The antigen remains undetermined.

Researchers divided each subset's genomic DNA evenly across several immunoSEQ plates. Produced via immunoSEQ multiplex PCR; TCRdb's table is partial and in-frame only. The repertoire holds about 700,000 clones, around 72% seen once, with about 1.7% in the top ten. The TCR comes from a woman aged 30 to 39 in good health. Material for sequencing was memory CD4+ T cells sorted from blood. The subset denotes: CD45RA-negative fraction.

The CDR3 loop is CASSRGPGQGVSYNEQFF. DNA for the CDR3: TGTGCCAGCAGCCGCGGCCCGGGGCAGGGTGTGTCCTACAATGAGCAGTTCTTC. The genes are TRBV5-4 and TRBJ2-1; D tentatively fits TRBD1 or TRBD2 (5 bases each). Trimming stripped 4 bases from V and 1 base from J, with 21 bases between. From germline, CDR1 is SGHNT and CDR2 YYREEE (reference sequence). There are 18 residues in the CDR3.